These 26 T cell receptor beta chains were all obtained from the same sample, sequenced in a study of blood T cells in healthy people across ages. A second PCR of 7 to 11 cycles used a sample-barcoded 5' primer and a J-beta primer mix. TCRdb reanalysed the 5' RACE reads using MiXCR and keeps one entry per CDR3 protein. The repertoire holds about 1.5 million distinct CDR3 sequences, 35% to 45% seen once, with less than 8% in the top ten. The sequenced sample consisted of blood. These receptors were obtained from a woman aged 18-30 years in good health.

The CDR3 reads CASSPGTASSYNSPLHF. The CDR3 bases are TGTGCCAGCAGCCCAGGGACCGCGAGCTCCTATAATTCACCCCTCCACTTT. The V call is TRBV7-2, the J call TRBJ1-6; D perhaps matches TRBD1 (5 bases). Per the germline V gene, CDR1 is SGHTA and CDR2 is FQGNSA. The CDR3 is 17 amino acids. V lost 5 bases to trimming and J lost 0 bases, with 14 bases between them.

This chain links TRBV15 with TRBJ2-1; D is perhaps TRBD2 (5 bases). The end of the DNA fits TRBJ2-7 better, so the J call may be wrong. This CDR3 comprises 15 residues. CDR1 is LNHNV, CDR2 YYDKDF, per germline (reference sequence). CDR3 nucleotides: TGTGCCACCAGCAGAATGGCTAGCCCCTACAATGAGCAGTACTTC. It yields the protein CATSRMASPYNEQYF.

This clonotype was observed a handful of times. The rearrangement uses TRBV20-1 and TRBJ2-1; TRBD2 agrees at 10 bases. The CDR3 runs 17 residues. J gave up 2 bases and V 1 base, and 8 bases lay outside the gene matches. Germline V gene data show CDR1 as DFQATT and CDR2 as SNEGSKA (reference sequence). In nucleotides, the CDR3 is TGCAGTGCTAGAGTGGCTAGCGGGAGTCTCACCTACAATGAGCAGTTCTTC. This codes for CSARVASGSLTYNEQFF.

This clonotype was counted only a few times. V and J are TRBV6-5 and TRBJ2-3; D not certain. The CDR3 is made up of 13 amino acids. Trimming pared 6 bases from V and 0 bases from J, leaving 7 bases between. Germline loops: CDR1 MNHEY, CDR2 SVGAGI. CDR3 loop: CASRMSSTDTQYF. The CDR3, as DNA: TGTGCCAGCAGAATGAGTAGCACAGATACGCAGTATTTT.

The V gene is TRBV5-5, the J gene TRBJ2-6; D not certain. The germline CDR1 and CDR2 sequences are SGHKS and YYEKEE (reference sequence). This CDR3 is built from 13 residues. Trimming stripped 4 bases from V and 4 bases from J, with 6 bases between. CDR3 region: CASSQYGANVLTF. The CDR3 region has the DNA TGTGCCAGCAGCCAGTACGGGGCCAACGTCCTGACTTTC.

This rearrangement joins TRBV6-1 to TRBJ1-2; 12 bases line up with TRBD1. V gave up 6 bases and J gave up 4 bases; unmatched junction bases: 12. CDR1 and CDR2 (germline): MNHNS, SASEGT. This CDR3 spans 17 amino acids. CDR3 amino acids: CASSSPGQGARSYGYTF. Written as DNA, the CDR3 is TGTGCCAGCAGCTCTCCGGGACAGGGGGCACGGTCCTATGGCTACACCTTC.

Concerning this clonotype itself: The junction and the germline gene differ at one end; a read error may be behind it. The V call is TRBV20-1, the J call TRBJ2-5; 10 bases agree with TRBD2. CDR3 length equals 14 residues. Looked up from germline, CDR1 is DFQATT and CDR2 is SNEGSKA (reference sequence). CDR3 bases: TGCGGTGCCACTCTAGCGGGAGTCCAAGAGACCCAGTACTTC. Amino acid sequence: CGATLAGVQETQYF.

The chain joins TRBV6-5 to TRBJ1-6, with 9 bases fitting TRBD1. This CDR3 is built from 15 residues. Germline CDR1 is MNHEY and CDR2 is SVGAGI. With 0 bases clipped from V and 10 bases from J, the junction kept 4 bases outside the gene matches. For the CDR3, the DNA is TGTGCCAGCAGTTACTCTCGACAGGGGGGATCACCCCTCCACTTT. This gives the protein CASSYSRQGGSPLHF.

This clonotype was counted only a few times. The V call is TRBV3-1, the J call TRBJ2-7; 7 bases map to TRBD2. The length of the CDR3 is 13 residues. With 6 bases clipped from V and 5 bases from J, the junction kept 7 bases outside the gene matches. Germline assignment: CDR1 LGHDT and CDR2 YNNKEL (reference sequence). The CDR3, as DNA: TGTGCCAGCAGTCTCCGGGAGGCCCACGAGCAGTACTTC. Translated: CASSLREAHEQYF.

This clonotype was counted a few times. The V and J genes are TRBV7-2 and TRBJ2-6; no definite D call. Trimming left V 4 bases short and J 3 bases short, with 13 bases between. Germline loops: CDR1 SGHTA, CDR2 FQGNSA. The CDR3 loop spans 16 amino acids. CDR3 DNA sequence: TGTGCCAGCAGCTCCAAATCCTGGGGTGGGGCCAACGTCCTGACTTTC. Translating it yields CASSSKSWGGANVLTF.

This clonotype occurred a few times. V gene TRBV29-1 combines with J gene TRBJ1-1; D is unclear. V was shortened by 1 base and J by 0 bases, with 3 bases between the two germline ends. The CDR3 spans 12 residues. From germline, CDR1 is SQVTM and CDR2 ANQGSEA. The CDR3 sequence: CSVEGVNTEAFF. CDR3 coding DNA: TGCAGCGTTGAAGGAGTGAACACTGAAGCTTTCTTT.

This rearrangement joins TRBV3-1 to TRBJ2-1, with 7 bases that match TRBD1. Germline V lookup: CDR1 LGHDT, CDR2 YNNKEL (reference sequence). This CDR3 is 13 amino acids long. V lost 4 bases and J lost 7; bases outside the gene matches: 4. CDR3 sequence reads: CASSRGQVNEQFF. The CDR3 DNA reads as TGTGCCAGCAGCCGCGGACAGGTAAATGAGCAGTTCTTC.

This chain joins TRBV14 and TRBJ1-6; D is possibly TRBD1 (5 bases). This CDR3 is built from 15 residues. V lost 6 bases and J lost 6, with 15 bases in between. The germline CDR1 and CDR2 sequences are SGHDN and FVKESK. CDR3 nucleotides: TGTGCCAGCAGACTAGACAGCGCTACTAATTCACCCCTCCACTTT. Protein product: CASRLDSATNSPLHF.

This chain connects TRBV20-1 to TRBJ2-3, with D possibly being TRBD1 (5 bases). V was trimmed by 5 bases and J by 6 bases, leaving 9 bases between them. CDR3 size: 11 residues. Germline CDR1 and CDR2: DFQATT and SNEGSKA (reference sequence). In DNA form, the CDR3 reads TGCAGTGCTCCGACAGTCGATACGCAGTATTTT. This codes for CSAPTVDTQYF.

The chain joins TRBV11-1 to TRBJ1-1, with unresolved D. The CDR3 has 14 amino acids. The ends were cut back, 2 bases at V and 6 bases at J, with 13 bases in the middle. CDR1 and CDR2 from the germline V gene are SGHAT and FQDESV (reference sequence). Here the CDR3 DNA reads TGTGCCAGCAGCTTATTCACCCGGGCGGCTGAAGCTTTCTTT. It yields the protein CASSLFTRAAEAFF.

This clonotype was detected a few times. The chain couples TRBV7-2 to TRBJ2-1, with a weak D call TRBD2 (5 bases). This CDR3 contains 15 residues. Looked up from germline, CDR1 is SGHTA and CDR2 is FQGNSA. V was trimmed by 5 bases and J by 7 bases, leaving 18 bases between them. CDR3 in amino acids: CASSPRELKENEQFF. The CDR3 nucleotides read TGTGCCAGCAGCCCGAGGGAGTTAAAGGAAAATGAGCAGTTCTTC.

The chain's CDR3 is CASSLAQAAGSSPLHF. The CDR3 DNA reads as TGTGCCAGCAGTTTAGCGCAGGCCGCTGGGAGTTCACCCCTCCACTTT. The genes are TRBV12-3 or TRBV12-4 and TRBJ1-6; no clear D gene. V was clipped by 0 bases and J by 9 bases, with 15 bases between them. The CDR3 length is 16 residues.

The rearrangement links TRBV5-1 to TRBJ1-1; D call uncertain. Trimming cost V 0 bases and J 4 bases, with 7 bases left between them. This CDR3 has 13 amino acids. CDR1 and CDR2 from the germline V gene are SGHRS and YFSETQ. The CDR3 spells CASSLVGLTEAFF. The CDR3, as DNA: TGCGCCAGCAGCTTGGTAGGTCTCACTGAAGCTTTCTTT.

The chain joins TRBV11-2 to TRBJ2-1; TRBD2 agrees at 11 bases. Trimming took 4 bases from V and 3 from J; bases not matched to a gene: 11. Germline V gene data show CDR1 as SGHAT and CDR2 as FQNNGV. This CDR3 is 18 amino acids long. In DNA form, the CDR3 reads TGTGCCAGCAGCTCCCCACGGGCTAGCGGGGGGCGCTACAATGAGCAGTTCTTC. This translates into CASSSPRASGGRYNEQFF.

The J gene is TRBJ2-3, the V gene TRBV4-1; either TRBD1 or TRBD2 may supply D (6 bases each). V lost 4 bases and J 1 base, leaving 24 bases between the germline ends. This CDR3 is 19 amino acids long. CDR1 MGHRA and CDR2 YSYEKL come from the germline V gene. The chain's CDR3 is CASSPDPRGPLERTDTQYF. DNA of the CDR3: TGCGCCAGCAGCCCCGACCCCCGGGGGCCCTTAGAGCGCACAGATACGCAGTATTTT.

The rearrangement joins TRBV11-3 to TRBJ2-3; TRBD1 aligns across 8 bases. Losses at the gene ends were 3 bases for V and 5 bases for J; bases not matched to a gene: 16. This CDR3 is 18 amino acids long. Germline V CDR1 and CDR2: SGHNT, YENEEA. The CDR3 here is CASSFGAGGSFSGDTQYF. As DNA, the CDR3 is TGTGCCAGCAGCTTTGGAGCAGGGGGCTCGTTTTCTGGAGATACGCAGTATTTT.

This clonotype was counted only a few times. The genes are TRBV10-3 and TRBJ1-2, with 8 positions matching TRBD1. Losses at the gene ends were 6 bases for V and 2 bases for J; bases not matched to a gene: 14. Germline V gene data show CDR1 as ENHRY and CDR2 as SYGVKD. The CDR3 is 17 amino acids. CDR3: CAISHGQGIPGNYGYTF. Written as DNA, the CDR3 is TGTGCCATCAGCCACGGACAGGGAATCCCGGGGAACTATGGCTACACCTTC.

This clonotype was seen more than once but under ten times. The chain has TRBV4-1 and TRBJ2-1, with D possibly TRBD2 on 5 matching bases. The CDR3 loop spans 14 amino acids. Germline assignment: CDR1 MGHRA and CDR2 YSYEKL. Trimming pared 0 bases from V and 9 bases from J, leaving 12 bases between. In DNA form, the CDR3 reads TGCGCCAGCAGCCAAGAAGAGGGCCGGGGTGAGCAGTTCTTC. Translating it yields CASSQEEGRGEQFF.

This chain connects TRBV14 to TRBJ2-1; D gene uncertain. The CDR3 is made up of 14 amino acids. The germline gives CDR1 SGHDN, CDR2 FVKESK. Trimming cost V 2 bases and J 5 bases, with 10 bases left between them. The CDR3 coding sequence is TGTGCCAGCAGCCAAAAAGGAGAAAACAATGAGCAGTTCTTC. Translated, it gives CASSQKGENNEQFF. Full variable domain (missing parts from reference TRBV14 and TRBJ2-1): EAGVTQFPSHSVIEKGQTVTLRCDPISGHDNLYWYRRVMGKEIKFLLHFVKESKQDESGMPNNRFLAERTGGTYSTLKVQPAELEDSGVYFCASSQKGENNEQFFGPGTRLTVL.

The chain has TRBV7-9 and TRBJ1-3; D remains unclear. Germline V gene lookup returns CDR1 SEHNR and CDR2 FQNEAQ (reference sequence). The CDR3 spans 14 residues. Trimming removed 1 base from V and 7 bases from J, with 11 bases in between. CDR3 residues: CASSLERQGNTIYF. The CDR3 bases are TGTGCCAGCAGCTTAGAGCGACAAGGGAACACCATATATTTT.

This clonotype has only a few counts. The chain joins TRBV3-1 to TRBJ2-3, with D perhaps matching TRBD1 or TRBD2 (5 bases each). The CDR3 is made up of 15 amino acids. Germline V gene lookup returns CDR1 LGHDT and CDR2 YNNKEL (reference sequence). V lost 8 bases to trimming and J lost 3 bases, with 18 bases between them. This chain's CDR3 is CASGYLAGRTDTQYF. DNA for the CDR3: TGTGCCAGCGGGTATTTGGCAGGGAGAACAGATACGCAGTATTTT.